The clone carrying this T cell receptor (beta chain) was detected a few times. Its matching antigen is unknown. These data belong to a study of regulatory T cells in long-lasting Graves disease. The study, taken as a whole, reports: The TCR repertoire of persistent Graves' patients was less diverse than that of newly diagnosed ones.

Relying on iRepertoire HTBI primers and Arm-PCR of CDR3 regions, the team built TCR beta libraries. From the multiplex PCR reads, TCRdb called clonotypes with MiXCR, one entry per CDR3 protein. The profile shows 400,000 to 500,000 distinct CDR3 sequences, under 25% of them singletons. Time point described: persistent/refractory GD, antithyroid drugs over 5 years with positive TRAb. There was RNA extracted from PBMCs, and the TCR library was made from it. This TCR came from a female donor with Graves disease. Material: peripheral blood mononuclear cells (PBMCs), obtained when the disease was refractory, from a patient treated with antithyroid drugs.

This CDR3 is CASSLAGRAGELFF. The CDR3 DNA is TGTGCCAGCAGTTTGGCTGGTCGGGCCGGGGAGCTGTTTTTT. The rearrangement uses TRBV27 and TRBJ2-2; D uncertain. V was clipped by 3 bases and J by 6 bases, with 11 bases between them. This CDR3 spans 14 amino acids. CDR1 and CDR2 from the germline V gene are MNHEY and SMNVEV (reference sequence).